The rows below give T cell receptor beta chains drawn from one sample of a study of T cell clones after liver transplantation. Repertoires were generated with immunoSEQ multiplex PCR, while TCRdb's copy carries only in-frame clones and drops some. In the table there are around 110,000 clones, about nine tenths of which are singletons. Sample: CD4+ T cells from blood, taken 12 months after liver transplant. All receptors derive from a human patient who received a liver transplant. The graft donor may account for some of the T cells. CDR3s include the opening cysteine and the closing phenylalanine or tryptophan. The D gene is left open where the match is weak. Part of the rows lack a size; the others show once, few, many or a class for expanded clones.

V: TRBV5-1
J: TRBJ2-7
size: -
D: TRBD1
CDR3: CASSWDSPSYEQYF
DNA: TGCGCCAGCAGTTGGGACAGCCCATCCTACGAGCAGTACTTC

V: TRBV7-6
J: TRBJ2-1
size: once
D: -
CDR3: CASSSTLGPRYNEQFF
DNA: TGTGCCAGCAGCTCAACGTTAGGACCGAGATACAATGAGCAGTTCTTC

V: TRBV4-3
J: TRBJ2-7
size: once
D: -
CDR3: CASSQEVLSESSPSFYEQYF
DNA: TGCGCCAGCAGCCAAGAAGTACTTAGCGAGTCTAGCCCCAGCTTCTACGAGCAGTACTTC

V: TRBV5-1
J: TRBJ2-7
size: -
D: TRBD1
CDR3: CASSLETGSSWEQYF
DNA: TGCGCCAGCAGCTTGGAGACAGGGAGTTCTTGGGAGCAGTACTTC

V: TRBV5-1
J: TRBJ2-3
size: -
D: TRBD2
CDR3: CASSQTSGSTDTQYF
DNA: TGCGCCAGCAGCCAAACTAGCGGGAGCACAGATACGCAGTATTTT

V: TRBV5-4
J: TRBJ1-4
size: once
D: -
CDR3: CASSPQGLNEKLFF
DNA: TGTGCCAGCAGCCCTCAGGGGCTTAATGAAAAACTGTTTTTT

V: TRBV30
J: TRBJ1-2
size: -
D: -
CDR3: CAWSVLTLGYTF
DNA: TGTGCCTGGAGTGTACTGACTCTGGGCTACACCTTC

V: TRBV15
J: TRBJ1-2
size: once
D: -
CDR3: CATSREQGYGYTF
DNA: TGTGCCACCAGCAGAGAACAGGGCTATGGCTACACCTTC

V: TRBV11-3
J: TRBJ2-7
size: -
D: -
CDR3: CASSSDSAFYEQYF
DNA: TGTGCCAGCAGCTCGGACAGTGCCTTCTACGAGCAGTACTTC

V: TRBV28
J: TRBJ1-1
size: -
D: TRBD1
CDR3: CASSLSGQGARTEAFF
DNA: TGTGCCAGCAGTTTATCGGGACAGGGGGCGCGCACTGAAGCTTTCTTT

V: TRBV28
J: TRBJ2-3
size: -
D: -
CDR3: CASSPGDHPNTQYF
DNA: TGTGCCAGCAGTCCAGGGGACCACCCTAATACGCAGTATTTT

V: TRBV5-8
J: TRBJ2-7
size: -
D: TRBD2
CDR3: CASSLRLGTNEQYF
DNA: TGTGCCAGCAGCTTGAGGTTAGGGACTAACGAGCAGTACTTC

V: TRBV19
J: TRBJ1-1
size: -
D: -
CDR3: CASSMGTGHGNTEAFF
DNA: TGTGCCAGTAGTATGGGCACAGGCCATGGGAACACTGAAGCTTTCTTT

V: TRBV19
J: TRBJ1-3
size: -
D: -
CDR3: CASESQGRSGNTIYF
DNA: TGTGCCAGTGAGTCACAGGGCCGCTCTGGAAACACCATATATTTT

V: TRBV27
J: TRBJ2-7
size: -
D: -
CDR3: CASSLRVTYEQYF
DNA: TGTGCCAGCAGTTTGAGGGTGACCTACGAGCAGTACTTC

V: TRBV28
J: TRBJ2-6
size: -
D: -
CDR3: CASSLVPTGSGANVLTF
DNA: TGTGCCAGCAGTTTAGTCCCCACAGGGTCTGGGGCCAACGTCCTGACTTTC

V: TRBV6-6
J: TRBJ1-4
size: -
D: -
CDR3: CASSTANNEKLFF
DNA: TGTGCCAGCAGTACGGCGAATAATGAAAAACTGTTTTTT

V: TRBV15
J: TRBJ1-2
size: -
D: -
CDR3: CATSTGRPGYTF
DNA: TGTGCCACCAGCACGGGGCGTCCGGGCTACACCTTC

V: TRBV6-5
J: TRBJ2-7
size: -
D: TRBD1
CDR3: CASSYYGQGAYEQYF
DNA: TGTGCCAGCAGTTACTACGGACAGGGCGCCTACGAGCAGTACTTC

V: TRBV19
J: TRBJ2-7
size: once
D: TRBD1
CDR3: CASRRQGTSYEQYF
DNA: TGTGCCAGTAGACGACAGGGAACTTCCTACGAGCAGTACTTC